These 28 T cell receptor beta chains originate from one sample sequenced in a study of T cell responses to AZD1222 COVID-19 vaccine. Profiled with immunoSEQ multiplex PCR; TCRdb holds only in-frame clones, not every one. Seen here are 90,000 to 100,000 clones, around nine tenths observed once, and the top ten hold about a sixth. The sequenced sample was peripheral blood, obtained 28 days after the second AZD1222 dose. The receptors were gathered from an adult who received the AZD1222 COVID-19 vaccine.

The rearrangement links TRBV10-2 to TRBJ1-5; D not certain. CDR3 size: 13 residues. Per the germline V gene, CDR1 is WSHSY and CDR2 is SAAADI. With 4 bases removed from V and 5 bases from J, the gap between germline ends came to 9 bases. The CDR3 bases are TGCGCCAGCAGTGTCAGTCGGGATCAGCCCCAGCATTTT. Protein product: CASSVSRDQPQHF.

The chain joins TRBV27 to TRBJ2-1; D is unresolved. Germline CDR1 is MNHEY and CDR2 is SMNVEV (reference sequence). The CDR3 totals 11 residues. With 2 bases removed from V and 7 bases from J, the gap between germline ends came to 3 bases. CDR3 protein: CASSLGNEQFF. Here the CDR3 DNA reads TGTGCCAGCAGTTTAGGTAATGAGCAGTTCTTC.

The chain combines TRBV18 with TRBJ1-2; D remains unclear. CDR1 and CDR2 from the germline V gene are KGHSH and LQKENI. This CDR3 is built from 13 residues. The V and J ends lost 2 bases and 8 bases respectively, with 12 bases between them. CDR3 protein: CASSPGRTGGYTF. The CDR3 nucleotides read TGTGCCAGCTCACCAGGACGAACGGGAGGCTACACCTTC.

The chain links TRBV12-3 or TRBV12-4 to TRBJ1-2; D gene unclear. V was shortened by 2 bases and J by 0 bases, with 4 bases between the two germline ends. This CDR3 contains 13 residues. The CDR3: CASSLRANYGYTF. CDR3 nucleotides: TGTGCCAGCAGTTTAAGAGCTAACTATGGCTACACCTTC.

V gene TRBV7-6 combines with J gene TRBJ2-3; possibly TRBD2 for D (5 bases). Germline CDR1 is SGHVS and CDR2 is FNYEAQ. V lost 2 bases and J lost 4, with 22 bases in between. This CDR3 comprises 18 residues. The CDR3 spells CASSLTRPVRDGADTQYF. The CDR3 nucleotides read TGTGCCAGCAGCTTAACGCGGCCCGTACGGGATGGTGCAGATACGCAGTATTTT.

The chain combines TRBV19 with TRBJ1-2, with 8 bases aligning to TRBD1. CDR1 and CDR2 (germline): LNHDA, SQIVND (reference sequence). Trimming took 5 bases from V and 5 from J; bases not matched to a gene: 7. The CDR3 is 14 amino acids. CDR3 region: CASSFQGAGYGYTF. For the CDR3, the DNA is TGTGCCAGTAGTTTCCAGGGGGCAGGGTATGGCTACACCTTC.

This clone came up once. The genes are TRBV18 and TRBJ1-5; weak D call: TRBD1 (6 bases). The CDR3 sequence is 14 residues long. Trimming removed 3 bases at V and 3 bases at J, with 9 bases between. In germline, CDR1 is KGHSH, CDR2 LQKENI. CDR3 bases: TGTGCCAGCTCACCCCGGGACACCAATCAGCCCCAGCATTTT. Its protein product is CASSPRDTNQPQHF.

This chain uses TRBV27 with TRBJ2-7; D may match TRBD1 or TRBD2 (5 bases each). Trimming stripped 9 bases from V and 7 bases from J, with 13 bases between. Germline loops: CDR1 MNHEY, CDR2 SMNVEV (reference sequence). The CDR3 runs to 11 residues. Here the CDR3 reads CASGGDGEQYF. DNA for the CDR3: TGTGCCAGTGGGGGTGATGGGGAGCAGTACTTC.

The chain couples TRBV27 to TRBJ2-7, with 9 bases aligning to TRBD2. This CDR3 is built from 14 residues. Germline-derived CDR1 and CDR2 are MNHEY and SMNVEV (reference sequence). J was trimmed by 3 bases and V by 6 bases; bases with no gene match: 6. The DNA for the CDR3 is TGTGCCAGCAGCTCTAGCGGGACCTACTACGAGCAGTACTTC. This gives the protein CASSSSGTYYEQYF.

The V and J genes are TRBV11-1 and TRBJ2-5, with TRBD2 matching over 8 bases. This CDR3 is 15 amino acids long. The V gene's germline CDR1 is SGHAT and CDR2 FQDESV (reference sequence). With V trimmed by 4 bases and J by 4 bases, 8 bases remained unmatched. The CDR3: CASSSTTSDRETQYF. The CDR3 DNA is TGTGCCAGCAGCTCAACGACTAGCGATAGAGAGACCCAGTACTTC.

Comment on this clone: Its ends do not fully match the called genes, so a read error is possible. V is TRBV6-1 and J is TRBJ2-7; D possibly corresponds to TRBD2 (6 bases). CDR1 and CDR2 (germline): MNHNS, SASEGT. The CDR3 sequence is 14 residues long. DNA of the CDR3: TGTGCCAGCAGTGAAGCGCCAACGCAGGGAGGTTTTCTTTTC. This encodes CASSEAPTQGGFLF.

The chain couples TRBV18 to TRBJ2-7; D is possibly TRBD2 (5 bases). The CDR3 sequence is 11 residues long. V lost 6 bases to trimming and J lost 3 bases, with 6 bases between them. Germline V gene sequence: CDR1 KGHSH, CDR2 LQKENI. In DNA, the CDR3 is TGTGCCAGCTCCCGGGGCTACGAGCAGTACTTC. Its protein is CASSRGYEQYF.

This chain uses TRBV27 with TRBJ2-3, with D possibly being TRBD2 (5 bases). This CDR3 is built from 15 residues. Germline V lookup: CDR1 MNHEY, CDR2 SMNVEV (reference sequence). V was cut by 6 bases and J by 0 bases, with 13 bases left in between. The chain's CDR3 is CASSPLVTSTDTQYF. The CDR3 DNA follows: TGTGCCAGCAGCCCACTAGTTACTAGCACAGATACGCAGTATTTT.

The rearrangement uses TRBV6-1 and TRBJ2-3; tentatively, D is TRBD1 (6 bases). Trimming removed 3 bases from V and 2 bases from J, with 9 bases in between. The CDR3 consists of 14 residues. The germline gives CDR1 MNHNS, CDR2 SASEGT. DNA for the CDR3: TGTGCCAGCAGTGAGGGGGCTTTCACAGATACGCAGTATTTT. It translates to CASSEGAFTDTQYF.

The chain combines TRBV18 with TRBJ2-7, with TRBD1 matching over 10 bases. From germline, CDR1 is KGHSH and CDR2 LQKENI. This CDR3 has 17 residues. After removal of 0 bases from V and 3 bases from J, the junction contained 8 bases not matched to a gene. Written as DNA, the CDR3 is TGTGCCAGCTCACCACCGTCCCTGACAGGGGGCAACTACGAGCAGTACTTC. As protein: CASSPPSLTGGNYEQYF.

This chain links TRBV20-1 with TRBJ2-6; D uncertain. The germline gives CDR1 DFQATT, CDR2 SNEGSKA (reference sequence). This CDR3 is built from 15 residues. The V gene lost 4 bases and the J gene lost 0 bases, with 10 bases spanning the gap. The CDR3 loop is CSATDGSSGANVLTF. The CDR3 bases are TGCAGTGCTACTGACGGGTCCTCTGGGGCCAACGTCCTGACTTTC.

This clone was seen just once. The chain has TRBV6-5 and TRBJ1-4; D is perhaps TRBD1 (5 bases). The V end lost 5 bases, the J end lost 6 bases, and 10 bases lay between the germline ends. CDR3 length: 13 residues. CDR1 MNHEY and CDR2 SVGAGI come from the germline V gene. CDR3 protein: CASSRGGDEKLFF. The CDR3 DNA is TGTGCCAGCAGTAGGGGAGGAGATGAAAAACTGTTTTTT.

The chain links TRBV5-6 to TRBJ2-7; D is unresolved. This CDR3 comprises 15 residues. CDR1 is SGHDT and CDR2 is YYEEEE in the germline V gene. Trimming stripped 3 bases from V and 2 bases from J, with 15 bases between. The DNA of the CDR3 is TGTGCCAGCAGCTCAATAAGTAGATCCCCCTACGAGCAGTACTTC. This translates into CASSSISRSPYEQYF.

This chain joins TRBV5-1 and TRBJ1-2, with 7 positions matching TRBD1. After removal of 0 bases from V and 4 bases from J, the junction contained 6 bases not matched to a gene. This CDR3 is built from 15 residues. In germline, CDR1 is SGHRS, CDR2 YFSETQ. The DNA of the CDR3 is TGCGCCAGCAGCTTGGATGCCCGGGACAGCTATGGCTACACCTTC. As protein: CASSLDARDSYGYTF.

The CDR3 here is CASSLRVRGQFF. CDR3 coding DNA: TGTGCCAGCAGTTTACGAGTCAGGGGGCAGTTCTTC. The chain recombines TRBV28 with TRBJ2-1; D is perhaps TRBD1 (6 bases). The CDR3 runs to 12 residues. The V gene's germline CDR1 is MDHEN and CDR2 SYDVKM. V dropped 2 bases and J dropped 12 bases, with 11 bases sitting between them.

The chain has TRBV3-1 (or the pseudogene TRBV3-2) and TRBJ2-2; 12 positions agree with TRBD1. This CDR3 comprises 16 residues. The germline CDR1 and CDR2 sequences are LGHDT and YNNKEL (reference sequence). V was clipped by 4 bases and J by 2 bases; unmatched bases: 2. The CDR3, as DNA: TGTGCCAGCAGCCTGGGGACAGGGGGCAACACCGGGGAGCTGTTTTTT. Amino acid sequence: CASSLGTGGNTGELFF.

The V and J genes are TRBV6-1 and TRBJ1-5; D gene ambiguous. Germline values: CDR1 MNHNS, CDR2 SASEGT. The CDR3 is made up of 12 amino acids. Trimming pared 0 bases from V and 5 bases from J, leaving 2 bases between. DNA for the CDR3: TGTGCCAGCAGTGAAGCTCATCAGCCCCAGCATTTT. Translating it yields CASSEAHQPQHF.

J is TRBJ2-1 and V is TRBV11-3; no reliable D call. V lost 3 bases, J lost 8 bases, and 11 bases lay in between. The CDR3 has 13 residues. CDR1 and CDR2 from the germline V gene are SGHNT and YENEEA. The CDR3 DNA sequence: TGTGCCAGCAGCTTTGGTAGCCGTCATGAGCAGTTCTTC. Protein product: CASSFGSRHEQFF.

This clone was seen a few times. The chain uses TRBV7-9 and TRBJ2-2; 10 bases fit TRBD1. V was pared by 4 bases and J by 3 bases, with 5 bases of the junction left unmatched. The germline CDR1 and CDR2 sequences are SEHNR and FQNEAQ (reference sequence). The CDR3 is 16 residues long. The CDR3 loop is CASSSRDRGDTGELFF. The CDR3 coding sequence is TGTGCCAGCAGCTCTCGGGACAGGGGAGACACCGGGGAGCTGTTTTTT.

The rearrangement joins TRBV18 to TRBJ2-1, with 7 bases that match TRBD1. CDR3 size: 16 residues. The ends lost 0 bases at V and 5 bases at J; junction bases unmatched: 7. Germline loops: CDR1 KGHSH, CDR2 LQKENI. CDR3 bases: TGTGCCAGCTCACCACCTTCTCGGGACAGAAACAATGAGCAGTTCTTC. Its protein product is CASSPPSRDRNNEQFF.

The rearrangement links TRBV19 to TRBJ2-3; D ambiguous. This CDR3 spans 13 amino acids. CDR1 and CDR2 (germline): LNHDA, SQIVND (reference sequence). Trimming left V 6 bases short and J 6 bases short, with 13 bases between. The CDR3, as DNA: TGTGCCAGTAGGTCCCAGGTGGGGGATACGCAGTATTTT. Protein sequence: CASRSQVGDTQYF.

The genes are TRBV7-9 and TRBJ2-2, with 7 nucleotides matching TRBD2. The V segment lost 5 bases and the J segment 5 bases; nucleotides outside the gene matches: 17. This CDR3 is 18 amino acids long. Per the germline V gene, CDR1 is SEHNR and CDR2 is FQNEAQ (reference sequence). The CDR3 spells CASSPASGLIAVTGELFF. The CDR3 DNA reads TGTGCCAGCAGCCCTGCTAGCGGCTTAATAGCGGTTACCGGGGAGCTGTTTTTT.

This chain joins TRBV14 and TRBJ2-3, with D hard to call. The germline V gene encodes CDR1 SGHDN and CDR2 FVKESK. Trimming stripped 3 bases from V and 6 bases from J, with 7 bases between. The CDR3 totals 12 residues. The CDR3 spells CASSQVRDTQYF. CDR3 nucleotide sequence: TGTGCCAGCAGCCAGGTCCGGGATACGCAGTATTTT.